Sequencing of this T cell receptor beta chain was carried out in a study of shared clonotypes between healthy human individuals. Germline-derived CDR1 and CDR2 are SGDLS and YYNGEE. The CDR3 spans 13 residues. Trimming removed 3 bases from V and 6 bases from J, with 10 bases in between. Assay: immunoSEQ multiplex PCR; the TCRdb copy retains only in-frame clones and omits some. This repertoire shows about 2.4 million clones, under 95% found once; its top ten account for 0.36%. Material: naive CD4+ T cells from PBMCs. Stated subset: CD45RA+ positively selected. This rearrangement joins TRBV9 to TRBJ2-1; no reliable D call. This sequence originates from a man between 18 and 35 years old in good health. Some clones in this sample may be carry-over from other donors' samples. Here the CDR3 reads CASSALLGNEQFF. The CDR3 DNA sequence: TGTGCCAGCAGCGCCCTTTTGGGCAATGAGCAGTTCTTC.